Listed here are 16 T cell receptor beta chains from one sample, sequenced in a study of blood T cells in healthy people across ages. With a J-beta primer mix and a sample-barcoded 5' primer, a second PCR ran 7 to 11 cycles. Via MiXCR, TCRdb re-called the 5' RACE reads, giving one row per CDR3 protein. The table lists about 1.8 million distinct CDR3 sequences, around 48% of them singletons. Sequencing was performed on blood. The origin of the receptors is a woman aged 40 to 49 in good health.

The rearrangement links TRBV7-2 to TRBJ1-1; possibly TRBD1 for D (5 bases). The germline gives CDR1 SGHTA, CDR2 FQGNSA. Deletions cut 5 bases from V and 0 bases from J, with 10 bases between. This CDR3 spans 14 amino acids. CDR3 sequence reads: CASSKGRMNTEAFF. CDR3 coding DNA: TGTGCCAGCAGCAAGGGACGGATGAACACTGAAGCTTTCTTT.

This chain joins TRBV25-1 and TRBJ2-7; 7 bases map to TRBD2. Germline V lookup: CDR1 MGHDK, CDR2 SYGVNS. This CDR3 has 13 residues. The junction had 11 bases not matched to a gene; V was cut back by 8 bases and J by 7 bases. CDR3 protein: CASHRDFGREQYF. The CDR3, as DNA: TGTGCCAGCCACCGGGACTTCGGGAGGGAGCAGTACTTC.

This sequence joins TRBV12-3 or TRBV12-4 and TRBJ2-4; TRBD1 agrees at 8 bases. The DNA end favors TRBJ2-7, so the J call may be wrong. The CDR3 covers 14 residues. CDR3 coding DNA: TGTGCCAGCAGCCTAGACGGACAGGGCTGCGAGCAGTACTTC. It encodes CASSLDGQGCEQYF.

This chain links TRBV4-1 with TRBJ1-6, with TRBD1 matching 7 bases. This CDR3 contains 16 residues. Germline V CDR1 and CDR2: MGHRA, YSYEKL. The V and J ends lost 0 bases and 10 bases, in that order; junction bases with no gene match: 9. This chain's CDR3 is CASSQEGRGFESPLHF. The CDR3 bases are TGCGCCAGCAGCCAAGAGGGCAGGGGGTTTGAATCACCCCTCCACTTT.

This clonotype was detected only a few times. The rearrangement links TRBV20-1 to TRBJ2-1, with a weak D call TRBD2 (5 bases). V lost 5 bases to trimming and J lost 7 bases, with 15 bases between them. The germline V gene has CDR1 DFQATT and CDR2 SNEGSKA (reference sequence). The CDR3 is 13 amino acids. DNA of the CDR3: TGCAGTGCTCCTCCCGGGGTTAGGAATGAGCAGTTCTTC. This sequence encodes CSAPPGVRNEQFF.

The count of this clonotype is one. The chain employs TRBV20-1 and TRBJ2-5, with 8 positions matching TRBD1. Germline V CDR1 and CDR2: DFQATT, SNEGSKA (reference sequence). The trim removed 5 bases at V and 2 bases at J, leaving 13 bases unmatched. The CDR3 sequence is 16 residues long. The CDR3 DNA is TGCAGTGCTCACCTACTCCGGGACAGGCTGCAAGAGACCCAGTACTTC. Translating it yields CSAHLLRDRLQETQYF.

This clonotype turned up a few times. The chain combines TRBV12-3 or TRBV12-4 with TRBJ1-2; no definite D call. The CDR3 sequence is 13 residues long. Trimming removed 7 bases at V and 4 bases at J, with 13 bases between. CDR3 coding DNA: TGTGCCAGCACCGTCCTGGGAAGCTATGGCTACACCTTC. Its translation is CASTVLGSYGYTF.

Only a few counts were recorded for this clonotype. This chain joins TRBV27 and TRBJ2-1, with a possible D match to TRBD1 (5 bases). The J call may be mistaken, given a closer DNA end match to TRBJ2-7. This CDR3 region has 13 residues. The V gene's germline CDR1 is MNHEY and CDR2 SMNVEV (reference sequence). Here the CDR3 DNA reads TGTGCCAGCAGTCCACGGACATACAATGAGCAGTACTTC. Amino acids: CASSPRTYNEQYF.

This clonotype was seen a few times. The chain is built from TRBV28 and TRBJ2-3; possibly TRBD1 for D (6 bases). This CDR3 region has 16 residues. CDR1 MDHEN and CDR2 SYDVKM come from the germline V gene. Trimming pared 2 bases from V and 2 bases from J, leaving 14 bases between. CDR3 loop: CASSLPTGSSTDTQYF. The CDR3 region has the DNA TGTGCCAGCAGTTTACCGACAGGCTCTTCCACAGATACGCAGTATTTT. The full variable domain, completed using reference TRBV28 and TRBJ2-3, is DVKVTQSSRYLVKRTGEKVFLECVQDMDHENMFWYRQDPGLGLRLIYFSYDVKMKEKGDIPEGYSVSREKKERFSLILESASTNQTSMYLCASSLPTGSSTDTQYFGPGTRLTVL.

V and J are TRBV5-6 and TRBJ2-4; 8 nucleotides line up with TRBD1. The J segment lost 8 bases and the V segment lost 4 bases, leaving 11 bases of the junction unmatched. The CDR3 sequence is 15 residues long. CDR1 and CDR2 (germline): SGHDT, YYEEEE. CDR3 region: CASSLPKDREDIQYF. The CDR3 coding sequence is TGTGCCAGCAGCCTCCCGAAGGACAGGGAGGACATTCAGTACTTC.

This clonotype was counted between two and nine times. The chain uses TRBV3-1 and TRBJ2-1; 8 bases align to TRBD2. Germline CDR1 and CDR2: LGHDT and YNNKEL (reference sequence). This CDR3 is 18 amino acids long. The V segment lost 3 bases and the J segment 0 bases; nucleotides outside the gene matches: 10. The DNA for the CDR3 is TGTGCCAGCAGCCAGGGCCATTTGGGACTAGTCTCCTACAATGAGCAGTTCTTC. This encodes CASSQGHLGLVSYNEQFF.

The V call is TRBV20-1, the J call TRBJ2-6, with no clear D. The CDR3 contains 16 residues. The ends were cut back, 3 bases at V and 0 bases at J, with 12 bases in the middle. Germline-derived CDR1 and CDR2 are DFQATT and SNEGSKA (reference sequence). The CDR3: CSASSRAHSGANVLTF. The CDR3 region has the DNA TGCAGTGCTAGTTCTCGGGCCCACTCTGGGGCCAACGTCCTGACTTTC.

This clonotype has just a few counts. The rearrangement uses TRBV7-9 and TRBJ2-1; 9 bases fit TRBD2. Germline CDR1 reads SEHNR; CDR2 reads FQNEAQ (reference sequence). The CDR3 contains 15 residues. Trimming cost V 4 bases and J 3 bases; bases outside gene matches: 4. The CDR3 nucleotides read TGTGCCAGCAGCTCACAGACTAGCGGCTACAATGAGCAGTTCTTC. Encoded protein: CASSSQTSGYNEQFF.

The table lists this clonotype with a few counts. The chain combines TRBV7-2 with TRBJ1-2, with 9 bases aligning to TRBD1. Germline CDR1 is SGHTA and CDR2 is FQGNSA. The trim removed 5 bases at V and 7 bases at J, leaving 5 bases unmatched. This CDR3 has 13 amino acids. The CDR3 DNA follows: TGTGCCAGCAGCCCGGGGACAGGGCCTGGCTACACCTTC. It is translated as CASSPGTGPGYTF.

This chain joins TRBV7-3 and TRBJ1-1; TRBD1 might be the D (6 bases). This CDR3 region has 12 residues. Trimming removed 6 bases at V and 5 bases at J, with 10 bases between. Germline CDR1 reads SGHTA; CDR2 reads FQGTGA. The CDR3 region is CASRSQGTEAFF. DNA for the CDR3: TGTGCCAGCAGATCTCAGGGGACTGAAGCTTTCTTT.

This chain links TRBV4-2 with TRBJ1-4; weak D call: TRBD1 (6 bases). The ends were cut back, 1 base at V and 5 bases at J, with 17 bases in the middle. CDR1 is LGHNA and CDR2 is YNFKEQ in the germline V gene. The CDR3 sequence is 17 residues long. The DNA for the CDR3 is TGTGCCAGCAGCCAAGCGGACCGGGGGGGCATCAATGAAAAACTGTTTTTT. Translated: CASSQADRGGINEKLFF.